This T cell receptor (beta chain) appears in the sequencing data of a study of identifying expanded T cells in peripheral blood. This CDR3 region has 16 residues. V lost 3 bases and J lost 3, with 14 bases in between. Germline CDR1 reads LNHDA; CDR2 reads SQIVND (reference sequence). Clones were read by immunoSEQ multiplex PCR, and TCRdb kept only the in-frame ones, dropping some. Among some 120,000 clones listed, over 65% were seen once. This clone was picked up one time. The sequence was collected from a person between 18 and 70 years old in good health. What was sequenced was blood. The J gene is TRBJ1-4, the V gene TRBV19; unclear D gene. The CDR3 DNA reads as TGTGCCAGTAGTATCCATTCTTTGCCAGCTAATGAAAAACTGTTTTTT. Encoded protein: CASSIHSLPANEKLFF.